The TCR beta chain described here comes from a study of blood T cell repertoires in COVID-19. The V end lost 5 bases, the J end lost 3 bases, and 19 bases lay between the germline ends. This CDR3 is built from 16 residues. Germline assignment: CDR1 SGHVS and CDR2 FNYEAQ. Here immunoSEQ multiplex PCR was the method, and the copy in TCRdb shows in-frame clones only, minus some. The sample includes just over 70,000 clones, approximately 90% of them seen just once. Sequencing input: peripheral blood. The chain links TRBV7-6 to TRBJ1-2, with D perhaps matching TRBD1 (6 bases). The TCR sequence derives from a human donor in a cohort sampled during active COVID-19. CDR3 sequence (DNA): TGTGCCAGCAGCCCAGGGGCCGGGGTGAGGTACTATGGCTACACCTTC. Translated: CASSPGAGVRYYGYTF.